These T cell receptor beta chains were read from a single sample in a study of blood T cell repertoires in COVID-19. Libraries were prepared by immunoSEQ multiplex PCR; TCRdb keeps only in-frame clonotypes and omits some of them. There are about 150,000 clones in the sample; approximately 80% occur only once, and roughly 2.9% lies in the top ten. Specimen: peripheral blood. These receptor sequences come from a woman aged 55-70 years with acute or convalescent COVID-19. Each CDR3 is given with its conserved first and last residue. The D gene is left open where the match is weak. The size of a clone is reported for some rows only, either as once, few or many, or as a class for expanded clones.

size: .; V: TRBV7-2; J: TRBJ1-1; D: TRBD1; CDR3: CASSLAGTGLNTEAFF; DNA: TGTGCCAGCAGCTTAGCGGGGACAGGACTTAACACTGAAGCTTTCTTT
size: .; V: TRBV3-1/TRBV3-2; J: TRBJ2-3; D: TRBD2; CDR3: CASSLLSGGRTDTQYF; DNA: TGTGCCAGCAGCCTGCTTAGCGGGGGCCGCACAGATACGCAGTATTTT
size: .; V: TRBV14; J: TRBJ2-3; D: .; CDR3: CASSQPERGRTDTQYF; DNA: TGTGCCAGCAGCCAGCCTGAAAGGGGCCGGACAGATACGCAGTATTTT
size: few; V: TRBV4-2; J: TRBJ1-6; D: .; CDR3: CASRSSPSYNSPLHF; DNA: TGTGCCAGCAGGAGTTCACCCTCCTATAATTCACCCCTCCACTTT
size: .; V: TRBV5-1; J: TRBJ1-2; D: .; CDR3: CASSFVGDYGYTF; DNA: TGCGCCAGCAGCTTTGTAGGGGACTATGGCTACACCTTC
size: few; V: TRBV5-1; J: TRBJ1-4; D: .; CDR3: CASSMRPSTNEKLFF; DNA: TGCGCCAGCAGCATGCGCCCATCAACTAATGAAAAACTGTTTTTT
size: few; V: TRBV19; J: TRBJ1-1; D: TRBD1; CDR3: CASSTGQGVGTEAFF; DNA: TGTGCCAGTAGTACGGGACAGGGGGTGGGCACTGAAGCTTTCTTT
size: .; V: TRBV7-9; J: TRBJ1-3; D: TRBD1; CDR3: CASRQGASGNTIYF; DNA: TGTGCCAGCAGACAGGGGGCGAGTGGAAACACCATATATTTT
size: .; V: TRBV6-2/TRBV6-3; J: TRBJ2-5; D: .; CDR3: CASSTLRAGGETQYF; DNA: TGTGCCAGCAGTACTCTGCGGGCAGGGGGGGAGACCCAGTACTTC
size: .; V: TRBV19; J: TRBJ1-3; D: .; CDR3: CACQDRSSGNTIYF; DNA: TGTGCCTGTCAAGACAGGAGCTCTGGAAACACCATATATTTT
size: .; V: TRBV5-1; J: TRBJ2-3; D: TRBD2; CDR3: CASSRGTSGGTDTQYF; DNA: TGCGCCAGCAGCCGGGGGACTAGCGGGGGCACAGATACGCAGTATTTT
size: few; V: TRBV7-8; J: TRBJ1-6; D: .; CDR3: CASTHRTNNSPLHF; DNA: TGTGCCAGCACCCACAGGACTAATAATTCACCCCTCCACTTT
size: .; V: TRBV6-1; J: TRBJ1-2; D: TRBD1; CDR3: CASSERPSGQGYGYTF; DNA: TGTGCCAGCAGTGAAAGGCCCTCAGGACAGGGTTATGGCTACACCTTC
size: .; V: TRBV5-6; J: TRBJ1-6; D: .; CDR3: CASSLPTGSYNSPLHF; DNA: TGTGCCAGCAGCTTACCGACAGGCTCCTATAATTCACCCCTCCACTTT
size: .; V: TRBV28; J: TRBJ2-5; D: TRBD2; CDR3: CASSSGGQETQYF; DNA: TGTGCCAGCAGTTCGGGGGGACAAGAGACCCAGTACTTC
size: .; V: TRBV10-3; J: TRBJ1-1; D: .; CDR3: CAISARVGNTEAFF; DNA: TGTGCCATCAGTGCCAGGGTGGGGAACACTGAAGCTTTCTTT
size: .; V: TRBV6-5; J: TRBJ1-2; D: TRBD1; CDR3: CASSYSKGAVSGYTF; DNA: TGTGCCAGCAGTTACTCGAAGGGGGCGGTCAGTGGCTACACCTTC
size: .; V: TRBV29-1; J: TRBJ1-6; D: TRBD1; CDR3: CSVRTGGNSPLHF; DNA: TGCAGCGTCAGGACAGGGGGAAATTCACCCCTCCACTTT
size: few; V: TRBV28; J: TRBJ1-2; D: .; CDR3: CASSSQGNGYGYTF; DNA: TGTGCCAGCAGTTCACAGGGTAATGGGTATGGCTACACCTTC
size: few; V: TRBV4-3; J: TRBJ2-1; D: .; CDR3: CASSGGGLTEQFF; DNA: TGCGCCAGCAGCGGGGGCGGGCTAACTGAGCAGTTCTTC
size: .; V: TRBV21-1; J: TRBJ1-5; D: .; CDR3: CASSKCCPRDNRPAQPQHF; DNA: TGTGCCAGCAGCAAATGCTGCCCCAGGGATAATCGGCCTGCTCAGCCCCAGCATTTT
size: .; V: TRBV7-3; J: TRBJ1-6; D: TRBD1; CDR3: CASSFLGQGYNSPLHF; DNA: TGTGCCAGCAGCTTTTTAGGACAGGGATATAATTCACCCCTCCACTTT
size: .; V: TRBV2; J: TRBJ1-5; D: TRBD1; CDR3: CASSLDRGNSNQPQHF; DNA: TGTGCCAGCAGCCTGGACAGGGGAAATAGCAATCAGCCCCAGCATTTT
size: once; V: TRBV18; J: TRBJ2-2; D: .; CDR3: CASSPPSLPQAGELFF; DNA: TGTGCCAGCTCACCACCTTCACTCCCCCAGGCCGGGGAGCTGTTTTTT
size: .; V: TRBV3-1/TRBV3-2; J: TRBJ2-3; D: .; CDR3: CASSPRTSRGTDTQYF; DNA: TGTGCCAGCAGCCCCCGGACGAGCAGGGGCACAGATACGCAGTATTTT
size: .; V: TRBV4-3; J: TRBJ1-1; D: .; CDR3: CASSWTPNTEAFF; DNA: TGCGCCAGCAGCTGGACACCGAACACTGAAGCTTTCTTT
size: .; V: TRBV28; J: TRBJ2-3; D: TRBD2; CDR3: CASSPLAGTGDTQYF; DNA: TGTGCCAGCAGCCCTCTAGCGGGGACTGGGGATACGCAGTATTTT
size: .; V: TRBV4-3; J: TRBJ2-7; D: TRBD2; CDR3: CASSQEWASGSYEQYF; DNA: TGCGCCAGCAGCCAAGAATGGGCTAGCGGTTCCTACGAGCAGTACTTC
size: .; V: TRBV18; J: TRBJ2-5; D: .; CDR3: CASSPQYGGQETQYF; DNA: TGTGCCAGCTCACCACAGTATGGGGGGCAAGAGACCCAGTACTTC
size: .; V: TRBV7-2; J: TRBJ2-3; D: .; CDR3: CASSLATGIGTDTQYF; DNA: TGTGCCAGCAGCTTAGCTACAGGGATAGGCACAGATACGCAGTATTTT
size: .; V: TRBV7-6; J: TRBJ1-5; D: TRBD1; CDR3: CASSADRDSNQPQHF; DNA: TGTGCCAGCAGCGCGGACAGGGATAGCAATCAGCCCCAGCATTTT
size: .; V: TRBV14; J: TRBJ1-4; D: .; CDR3: CASSQDLPATNEKLFF; DNA: TGTGCCAGCAGCCAAGATCTGCCAGCAACTAATGAAAAACTGTTTTTT
size: .; V: TRBV7-2; J: TRBJ1-6; D: TRBD1; CDR3: CASSLAFLDRGNSPLHF; DNA: TGTGCCAGCAGCTTAGCCTTTTTAGACAGGGGGAATTCACCCCTCCACTTT
size: .; V: TRBV19; J: TRBJ1-1; D: TRBD1; CDR3: CASSIGTATEAFF; DNA: TGTGCCAGTAGTATTGGGACAGCCACTGAAGCTTTCTTT
size: .; V: TRBV5-4; J: TRBJ1-4; D: TRBD1; CDR3: CASSPARDRGRSEKLFF; DNA: TGTGCCAGCAGCCCCGCCCGGGACAGGGGTCGAAGTGAAAAACTGTTTTTT
size: .; V: TRBV27; J: TRBJ2-7; D: .; CDR3: CASSFGQGGLYF; DNA: TGTGCCAGCAGTTTCGGCCAGGGAGGTCTGTACTTC
size: once; V: TRBV11-2; J: TRBJ2-3; D: TRBD2; CDR3: CASSVAGRATDTQYF; DNA: TGTGCCAGCAGCGTAGCGGGGAGGGCCACAGATACGCAGTATTTT
size: many; V: TRBV2; J: TRBJ2-5; D: TRBD2; CDR3: CASSPWTSGGKTQYF; DNA: TGTGCCAGCAGTCCTTGGACTAGCGGGGGAAAGACCCAGTACTTC
size: .; V: TRBV6-5; J: TRBJ1-2; D: .; CDR3: CASPGGLPNDYGYTF; DNA: TGTGCCAGCCCAGGAGGACTGCCGAACGACTATGGCTACACCTTC
size: .; V: TRBV27; J: TRBJ2-3; D: .; CDR3: CASSLRGKRADTQYF; DNA: TGTGCCAGCAGTTTAAGGGGGAAGAGGGCAGATACGCAGTATTTT
size: .; V: TRBV30; J: TRBJ1-4; D: .; CDR3: CAWSLRVREKLFF; DNA: TGTGCCTGGAGTCTCAGGGTGCGTGAAAAACTGTTTTTT